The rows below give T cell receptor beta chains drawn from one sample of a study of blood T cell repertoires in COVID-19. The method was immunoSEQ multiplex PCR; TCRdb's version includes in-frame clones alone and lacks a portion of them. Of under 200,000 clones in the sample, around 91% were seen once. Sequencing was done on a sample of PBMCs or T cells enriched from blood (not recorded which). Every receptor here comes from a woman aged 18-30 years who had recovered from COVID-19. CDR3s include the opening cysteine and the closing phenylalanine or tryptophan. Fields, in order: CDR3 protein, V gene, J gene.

CASSDPSGEQYF,TRBV6-1,TRBJ2-7
CASSVRLAEAEQFF,TRBV2,TRBJ2-1
CASSLGGVNQPQHF,TRBV7-9,TRBJ1-5
CASSLGAGGPYEQYF,TRBV7-2,TRBJ2-7
CASSQDTGPRSYEQYF,TRBV4-1,TRBJ2-7
CASSRWRGQDSGNTIYF,TRBV3-1/TRBV3-2,TRBJ1-3
CASSWTGLNYGYTF,TRBV4-1,TRBJ1-2
CASSTTGEGTEAFF,TRBV6-2/TRBV6-3,TRBJ1-1
CASSSQRTGTRVYNEQFF,TRBV7-2,TRBJ2-1
CASSPLAGGPSYEQYF,TRBV5-1,TRBJ2-7
CASSLDVGTYYEQYF,TRBV11-2,TRBJ2-7
CAWTPFQTEAFF,TRBV30,TRBJ1-1
CASSSTSGQGYEQYF,TRBV5-1,TRBJ2-7
CASSQVWLDQSYEQYF,TRBV14,TRBJ2-7
CASSPTGAEAFF,TRBV4-1,TRBJ1-1
CAIFSIGQPQHF,TRBV28,TRBJ1-5
CASSPTGLADNEQFF,TRBV18,TRBJ2-1
CASSSRGYGYTF,TRBV2,TRBJ1-2
CASSPRDRQNNEQFF,TRBV27,TRBJ2-1
CAISEGGDRAGRYGQYF,TRBV10-3,TRBJ2-7
CASSSGPAGNSPLHF,TRBV28,TRBJ1-6
CASSDGSGSGELFF,TRBV6-1,TRBJ2-2
CASSYGGVQETQYF,TRBV6-5,TRBJ2-5
CASSFGSSGANVLTF,TRBV5-1,TRBJ2-6